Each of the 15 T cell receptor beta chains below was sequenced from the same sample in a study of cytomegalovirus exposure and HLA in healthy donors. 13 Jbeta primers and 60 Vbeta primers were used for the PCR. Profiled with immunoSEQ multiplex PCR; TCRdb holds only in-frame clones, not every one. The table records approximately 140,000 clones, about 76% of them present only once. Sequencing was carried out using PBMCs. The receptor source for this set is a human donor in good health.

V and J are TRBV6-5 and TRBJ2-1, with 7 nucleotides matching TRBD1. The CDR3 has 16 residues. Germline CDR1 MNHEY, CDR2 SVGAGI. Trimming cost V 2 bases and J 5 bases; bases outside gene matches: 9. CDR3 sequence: CASSYRPPTGHNEQFF. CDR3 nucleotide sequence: TGTGCCAGCAGTTACCGTCCCCCGACAGGGCACAATGAGCAGTTCTTC.

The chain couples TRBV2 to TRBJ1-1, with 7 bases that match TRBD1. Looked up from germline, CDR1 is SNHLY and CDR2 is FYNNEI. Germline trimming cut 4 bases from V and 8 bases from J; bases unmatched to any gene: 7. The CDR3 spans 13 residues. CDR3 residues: CASSGDRAHEAFF. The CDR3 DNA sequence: TGTGCCAGCAGTGGGGACAGAGCCCACGAAGCTTTCTTT.

The CDR3 region has the DNA TGTGCCAGCAGTTCCGCTCGGGGGGGAGAAACTGAAGCTTTCTTT. Translating gives CASSSARGGETEAFF. This rearrangement joins TRBV25-1 to TRBJ1-1, with a weak D call TRBD1 (5 bases). The CDR3 length is 15 residues. V was cut by 5 bases and J by 5 bases, with 18 bases left in between. Germline assignment: CDR1 MGHDK and CDR2 SYGVNS.

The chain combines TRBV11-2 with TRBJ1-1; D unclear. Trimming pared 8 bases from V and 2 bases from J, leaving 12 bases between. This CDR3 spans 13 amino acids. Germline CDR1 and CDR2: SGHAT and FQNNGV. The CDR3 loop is CASSHGVNTEAFF. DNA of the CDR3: TGTGCCAGCTCCCACGGAGTCAACACTGAAGCTTTCTTT.

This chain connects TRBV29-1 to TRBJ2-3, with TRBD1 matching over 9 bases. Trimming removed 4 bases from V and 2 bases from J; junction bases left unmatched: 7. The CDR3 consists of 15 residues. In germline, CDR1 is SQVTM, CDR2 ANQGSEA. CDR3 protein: CSVVGTGLSTDTQYF. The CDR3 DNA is TGCAGCGTTGTTGGGACAGGGTTGTCCACAGATACGCAGTATTTT.

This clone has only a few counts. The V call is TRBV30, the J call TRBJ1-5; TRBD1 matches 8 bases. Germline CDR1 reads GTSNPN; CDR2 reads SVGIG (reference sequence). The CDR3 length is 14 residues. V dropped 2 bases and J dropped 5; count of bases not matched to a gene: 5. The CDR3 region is CAWSWTGRYQPQHF. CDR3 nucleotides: TGTGCCTGGAGTTGGACAGGGCGGTATCAGCCCCAGCATTTT.

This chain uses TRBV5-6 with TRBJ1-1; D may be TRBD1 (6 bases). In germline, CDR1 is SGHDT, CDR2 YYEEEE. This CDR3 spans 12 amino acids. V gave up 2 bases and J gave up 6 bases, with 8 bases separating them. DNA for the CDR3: TGTGCCAGCAGCTTACAGGGCTCTGAAGCTTTCTTT. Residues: CASSLQGSEAFF.

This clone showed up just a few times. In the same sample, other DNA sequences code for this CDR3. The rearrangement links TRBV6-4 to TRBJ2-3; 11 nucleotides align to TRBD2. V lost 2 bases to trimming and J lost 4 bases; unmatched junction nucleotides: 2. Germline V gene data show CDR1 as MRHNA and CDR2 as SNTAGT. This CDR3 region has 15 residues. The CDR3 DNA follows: TGTGCCAGCAGTGACGGGACTAGCGGAGCAGATACGCAGTATTTT. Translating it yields CASSDGTSGADTQYF.

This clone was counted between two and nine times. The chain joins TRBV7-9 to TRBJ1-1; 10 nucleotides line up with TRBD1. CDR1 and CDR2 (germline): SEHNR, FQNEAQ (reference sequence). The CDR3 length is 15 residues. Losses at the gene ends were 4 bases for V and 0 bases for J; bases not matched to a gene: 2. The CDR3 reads CASSSDRGLNTEAFF. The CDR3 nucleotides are TGTGCCAGCAGCTCGGACAGGGGGTTGAACACTGAAGCTTTCTTT.

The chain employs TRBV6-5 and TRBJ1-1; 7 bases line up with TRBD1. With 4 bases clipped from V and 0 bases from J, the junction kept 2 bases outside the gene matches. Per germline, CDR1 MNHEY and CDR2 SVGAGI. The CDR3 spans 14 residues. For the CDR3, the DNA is TGTGCCAGCAGTTGGGACAGTTTGAACACTGAAGCTTTCTTT. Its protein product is CASSWDSLNTEAFF.

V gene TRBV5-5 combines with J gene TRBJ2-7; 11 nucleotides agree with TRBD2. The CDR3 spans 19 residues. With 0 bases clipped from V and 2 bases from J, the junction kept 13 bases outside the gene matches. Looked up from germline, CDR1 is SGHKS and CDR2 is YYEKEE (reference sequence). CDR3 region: CASSLVGFTGTSGTYEQYF. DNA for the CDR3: TGTGCCAGCAGCTTGGTGGGGTTCACCGGGACTAGCGGTACCTACGAGCAGTACTTC.

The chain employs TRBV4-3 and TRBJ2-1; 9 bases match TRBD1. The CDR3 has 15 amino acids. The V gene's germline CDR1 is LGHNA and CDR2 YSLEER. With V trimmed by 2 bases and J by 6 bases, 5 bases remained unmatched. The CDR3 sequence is CASSQPGQGLNEQFF. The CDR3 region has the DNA TGCGCCAGCAGCCAACCCGGACAGGGGCTCAATGAGCAGTTCTTC.

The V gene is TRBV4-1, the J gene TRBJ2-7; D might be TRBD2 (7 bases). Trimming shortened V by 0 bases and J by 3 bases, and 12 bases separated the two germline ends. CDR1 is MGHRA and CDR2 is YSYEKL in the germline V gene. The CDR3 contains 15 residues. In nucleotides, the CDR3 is TGCGCCAGCAGCCAAGAGGGGGGGGCAGACTACGAGCAGTACTTC. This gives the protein CASSQEGGADYEQYF.

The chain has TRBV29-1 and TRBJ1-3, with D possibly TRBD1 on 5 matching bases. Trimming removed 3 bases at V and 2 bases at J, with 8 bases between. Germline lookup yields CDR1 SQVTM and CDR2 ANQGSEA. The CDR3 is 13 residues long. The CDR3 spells CSVDGGAGNTIYF. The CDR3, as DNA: TGCAGCGTTGATGGAGGGGCTGGAAACACCATATATTTT.

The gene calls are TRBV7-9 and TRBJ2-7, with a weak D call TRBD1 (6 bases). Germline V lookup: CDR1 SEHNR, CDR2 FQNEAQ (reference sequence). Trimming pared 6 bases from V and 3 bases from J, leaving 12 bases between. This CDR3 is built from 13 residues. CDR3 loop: CASSTGQSYEQYF. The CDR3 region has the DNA TGTGCCAGCAGTACAGGACAGAGCTACGAGCAGTACTTC.